These 19 T cell receptor beta chains share one sample of origin, sequenced in a study of blood T cells in healthy people across ages. For the second PCR, which ran for roughly 7 to 11 cycles, a sample-barcoded 5' primer and a J-beta primer mix were used. One entry per CDR3 protein results from TCRdb running MiXCR on the 5' RACE reads. In the table there are over 700,000 distinct CDR3 sequences, 50% to 65% of which are singletons. The specimen was blood. These TCRs come from an elderly man in good health.

This rearrangement joins TRBV20-1 to TRBJ2-1; no firm D call. The CDR3 covers 12 residues. Trimming removed 6 bases at V and 6 bases at J, with 12 bases between. Per germline, CDR1 DFQATT and CDR2 SNEGSKA (reference sequence). The CDR3: CSAPPRVNEQFF. CDR3 coding DNA: TGCAGTGCCCCCCCTCGGGTCAATGAGCAGTTCTTC.

The chain combines TRBV7-2 with TRBJ2-1; 10 bases agree with TRBD2. The CDR3 length is 13 residues. The germline gives CDR1 SGHTA, CDR2 FQGNSA. J lost 6 bases, V lost 9 bases, and 5 bases had no gene match. CDR3 region: CASSSGRPNEQFF. The CDR3 bases are TGTGCCAGTAGTAGCGGGAGGCCCAATGAGCAGTTCTTC.

A word on this clonotype: Germline is not matched at one junction end, which may reflect a read error. This CDR3 is CASSWAGGDYGCTF. The CDR3, as DNA: TGTGCCAGCAGTTGGGCTGGGGGTGACTATGGCTGCACCTTC. This sequence joins TRBV2 and TRBJ1-2, with D perhaps TRBD1 (5 bases). From germline, CDR1 is SNHLY and CDR2 FYNNEI. This CDR3 region has 14 residues.

A single count supports this clonotype. The chain joins TRBV7-2 to TRBJ2-7, with 10 nucleotides matching TRBD2. With V trimmed by 3 bases and J by 0 bases, 2 bases remained unmatched. This CDR3 region has 15 residues. CDR1 is SGHTA and CDR2 is FQGNSA in the germline V gene. Written as DNA, the CDR3 is TGTGCCAGCAGCTTTGCTAGCGGGGGCTCCTACGAGCAGTACTTC. Its protein is CASSFASGGSYEQYF.

V gene TRBV5-6 combines with J gene TRBJ2-6; no reliable D call. Looked up from germline, CDR1 is SGHDT and CDR2 is YYEEEE. The CDR3 totals 14 residues. The V and J ends lost 0 bases and 13 bases respectively, with 14 bases between them. CDR3 coding DNA: TGTGCCAGCAGCTTGGGAAGACTGACTGAGGTCCTGACTTTC. Its protein product is CASSLGRLTEVLTF. Full variable domain (rest looked up from reference TRBV5-6 and TRBJ2-6): DAGVTQSPTHLIKTRGQQVTLRCSPKSGHDTVSWYQQALGQGPQFIFQYYEEEERQRGNFPDRFSGHQFPNYSSELNVNALLLGDSALYLCASSLGRLTEVLTFGAGSRLTVL.

There are a few counts of this clonotype. The rearrangement links TRBV12-3 or TRBV12-4 to TRBJ2-7; D ambiguous. With 4 bases removed from V and 5 bases from J, the gap between germline ends came to 12 bases. The CDR3 totals 13 residues. CDR3 DNA: TGTGCCAGCAGTTGGGCCGGCGCCGACGAGCAGTACTTC. It translates to CASSWAGADEQYF.

Remarks on this clonotype: The conserved closing phenylalanine or tryptophan is absent in this CDR3, likely reflecting a read error. In DNA, the CDR3 is TGTGCCGCCAGCCGAGGCAGGGAATCCTACGAGCAGTACTTA. Amino acids: CAASRGRESYEQYL. The V gene is TRBV6-6, the J gene TRBJ2-7, with D perhaps TRBD1 (5 bases). CDR3 length: 14 residues. Germline CDR1 and CDR2: MNHNY and SVGAGI (reference sequence). The V end was cut by 11 bases, the J end by 1 base, with 18 bases between.

The chain couples TRBV27 to TRBJ2-1; 12 positions agree with TRBD2. CDR1 and CDR2 from the germline V gene are MNHEY and SMNVEV (reference sequence). This CDR3 has 15 amino acids. Trimming at V came to 4 bases and at J to 9 bases, leaving 7 bases not matched to a gene. CDR3 bases: TGTGCCAGCAGTTATGGACTAGCGGGAACGGGTGAGCAGTTCTTC. Amino acid sequence: CASSYGLAGTGEQFF.

The chain's CDR3 is CSVVADRRYYNEQFF. The CDR3 coding sequence is TGCAGCGTTGTTGCGGACAGGAGATACTACAATGAGCAGTTCTTC. V gene TRBV29-1 combines with J gene TRBJ2-1; 7 positions match TRBD1. The V and J ends lost 4 bases and 3 bases, in that order; junction bases with no gene match: 9. Germline CDR1 reads SQVTM; CDR2 reads ANQGSEA. The CDR3 is 15 amino acids.

V and J are TRBV11-2 and TRBJ2-7, with 10 bases lining up with TRBD1. The ends lost 7 bases at V and 9 bases at J; junction bases unmatched: 9. The CDR3 runs to 13 residues. The germline V gene encodes CDR1 SGHAT and CDR2 FQNNGV. Here the CDR3 DNA reads TGTGCCAGCACCCCGACAGGGGGCTCAGTGCAGTACTTC. Residues: CASTPTGGSVQYF.

V usage is TRBV20-1 and J usage is TRBJ2-1; 8 bases map to TRBD2. The CDR3 consists of 13 residues. Germline assignment: CDR1 DFQATT and CDR2 SNEGSKA (reference sequence). V lost 5 bases, J lost 4 bases, and 4 bases stayed unmatched. Here the CDR3 reads CSAARGGYNEQFF. Written as DNA, the CDR3 is TGCAGTGCTGCCCGGGGGGGTTACAATGAGCAGTTCTTC.

This clonotype has more than one count but fewer than ten. The chain combines TRBV9 with TRBJ2-7, with D unresolved. V was cut by 1 base and J by 1 base, with 12 bases left in between. This CDR3 contains 15 residues. Germline V gene data show CDR1 as SGDLS and CDR2 as YYNGEE. The CDR3 region has the DNA TGTGCCAGCAGCGTACTGAGAGTGGGGTCCTACGAGCAGTACTTC. It translates to CASSVLRVGSYEQYF.

J is TRBJ2-5 and V is TRBV12-3 or TRBV12-4; 7 positions match TRBD1. Germline trimming cut 6 bases from V and 4 bases from J; bases unmatched to any gene: 8. The CDR3 has 14 amino acids. CDR3 in DNA: TGTGCCAGCAGGTTGAGACAGGGTATAGAGACCCAGTACTTC. It specifies CASRLRQGIETQYF.

The V call is TRBV6-5, the J call TRBJ1-2, with a weak D call TRBD1 (5 bases). V was cut by 2 bases and J by 8 bases, with 12 bases left in between. Germline assignment: CDR1 MNHEY and CDR2 SVGAGI. This CDR3 comprises 13 residues. The CDR3 DNA sequence: TGTGCCAGCAGTTACGAGCCAGGGCAGGGCTACACCTTC. Translated, it gives CASSYEPGQGYTF.

This clonotype was counted only a few times. The chain couples TRBV2 to TRBJ2-7; D unclear. Germline V gene lookup returns CDR1 SNHLY and CDR2 FYNNEI. CDR3 length: 12 residues. The V end lost 6 bases, the J end lost 1 base, and 7 bases lay between the germline ends. The CDR3 DNA reads as TGTGCCAGCAGGTACTCTTCCTACGAGCAGTACTTC. Its translation: CASRYSSYEQYF.

This chain uses TRBV6-5 with TRBJ2-1, with 9 bases identical to TRBD2. Germline V gives CDR1 MNHEY, CDR2 SVGAGI. This CDR3 spans 15 amino acids. V shed 4 bases and J 6 bases; nucleotides not matched to a gene: 7. The CDR3, as DNA: TGTGCCAGCAGTTCCCTCGCGGGGGGGCTCAATGAGCAGTTCTTC. Its protein is CASSSLAGGLNEQFF.

The chain carries TRBV24-1 and TRBJ2-1; the match to TRBD2 covers 7 bases. J gave up 6 bases and V 0 bases, and 7 bases lay outside the gene matches. The CDR3 runs to 16 residues. Germline loops: CDR1 KGHDR, CDR2 SFDVKD. The CDR3 is CATSDLPGLGLNEQFF. DNA of the CDR3: TGTGCCACCAGTGATTTGCCCGGACTAGGTCTCAATGAGCAGTTCTTC.

The rearrangement uses TRBV24-1 and TRBJ1-5; possibly TRBD1 for D (6 bases). The CDR3 is 13 amino acids. Germline values: CDR1 KGHDR, CDR2 SFDVKD. The V and J ends lost 5 bases and 8 bases respectively, with 12 bases between them. DNA of the CDR3: TGTGCCACCAGTGGGTCTCGGACAGAGCCCCAGCATTTT. It encodes CATSGSRTEPQHF.

There are a few counts of this clonotype. The rearrangement links TRBV27 to TRBJ1-6; weak D call: TRBD1 (5 bases). This CDR3 is built from 14 residues. From germline, CDR1 is MNHEY and CDR2 SMNVEV (reference sequence). Trimming left V 6 bases short and J 4 bases short, with 10 bases between. CDR3 sequence reads: CASSTRQYNSPLHF. The CDR3 DNA reads TGTGCCAGCAGCACGCGACAGTATAATTCACCCCTCCACTTT.